One sample yielded the 8 T cell receptor beta chains listed below, sequenced in a study of shared clonotypes between healthy human individuals. Data came from immunoSEQ multiplex PCR; TCRdb stores just in-frame clones and leaves some out. The sample has over 2 million clones, about 90% seen once. The specimen sequenced was naive CD4+ T cells from PBMCs. As to subset: CD45RA+ positively selected. All receptors come from a man younger than 35 in good health. Some clones in this sample may be carry-over from other donors' samples.

The chain joins TRBV14 to TRBJ2-2; 7 bases fit TRBD1. CDR1 SGHDN and CDR2 FVKESK come from the germline V gene. This CDR3 has 16 residues. Trimming at V came to 2 bases and at J to 0 bases, leaving 3 bases not matched to a gene. CDR3 loop: CASSQTGQSNTGELFF. In DNA, the CDR3 is TGTGCCAGCAGCCAAACGGGACAGTCGAACACCGGGGAGCTGTTTTTT.

For this clone: Other DNA sequences within the sample encode an identical CDR3. The chain links TRBV5-1 to TRBJ2-2, with TRBD2 as a possible D gene (6 bases). Per the germline V gene, CDR1 is SGHRS and CDR2 is YFSETQ. This CDR3 is 15 amino acids long. Deletions cut 0 bases from V and 3 bases from J, with 9 bases between. CDR3 region: CASSLGPGDTGELFF. The CDR3 DNA reads as TGCGCCAGCAGCTTGGGTCCGGGGGACACCGGGGAGCTGTTTTTT.

V gene TRBV7-9 combines with J gene TRBJ2-3; TRBD1 agrees at 7 bases. Per germline, CDR1 SEHNR and CDR2 FQNEAQ (reference sequence). The V gene end was trimmed by 5 bases and the J gene end by 1 base; junction bases not matched to a gene: 6. This CDR3 is 15 amino acids long. The CDR3 spells CASSTQGVGTDTQYF. The CDR3 region has the DNA TGTGCCAGCAGCACGCAGGGGGTCGGCACAGATACGCAGTATTTT. Together with reference TRBV7-9 and TRBJ2-3, the CDR3 gives the full variable domain: DTGVSQNPRHKITKRGQNVTFRCDPISEHNRLYWYRQTLGQGPEFLTYFQNEAQLEKSRLLSDRFSAERPKGSFSTLEIQRTEQGDSAMYLCASSTQGVGTDTQYFGPGTRLTVL.

Note on this clone: Other DNA sequences of this sample code for an identical CDR3. The CDR3 bases are TGTGCCAGCAGCTTAGGCCTTAGCACAGATACGCAGTATTTT. Protein sequence: CASSLGLSTDTQYF. The chain has TRBV7-3 and TRBJ2-3; D ambiguous. With 2 bases removed from V and 0 bases from J, the gap between germline ends came to 6 bases. The length of the CDR3 is 14 residues. Per germline, CDR1 SGHTA and CDR2 FQGTGA.

This sequence joins TRBV30 and TRBJ1-6; D is unresolved. The CDR3 spans 13 residues. Germline lookup yields CDR1 GTSNPN and CDR2 SVGIG (reference sequence). V was clipped by 0 bases and J by 8 bases, with 8 bases between them. CDR3 coding DNA: TGTGCCTGGAGTGTTTTGGGAGATTCACCCCTCCACTTT. Amino acids: CAWSVLGDSPLHF.

The table lists this clone with a count of one. The CDR3 is CSVLPGGTNTGELFF. The DNA for the CDR3 is TGCAGCGTTTTGCCAGGGGGGACCAACACCGGGGAGCTGTTTTTT. The chain is built from TRBV29-1 and TRBJ2-2; a weak D match, TRBD1 (7 bases). The CDR3 extends over 15 amino acids. The germline gives CDR1 SQVTM, CDR2 ANQGSEA. Trimming cost V 5 bases and J 2 bases, with 15 bases left between them.

V gene TRBV15 combines with J gene TRBJ2-7, with D perhaps TRBD1 or TRBD2 (5 bases each). The CDR3 loop spans 15 amino acids. With 0 bases removed from V and 3 bases from J, the gap between germline ends came to 12 bases. Germline assignment: CDR1 LNHNV and CDR2 YYDKDF (reference sequence). This chain's CDR3 is CATSREGTRDYEQYF. CDR3 DNA: TGTGCCACCAGCAGAGAAGGGACCAGGGACTACGAGCAGTACTTC.

This clone was seen only once. Other DNA sequences from this sample encode an identical CDR3 as well. The rearrangement links TRBV27 to TRBJ2-7; the match to TRBD1 covers 7 bases. J lost 2 bases, V lost 5 bases, and 3 bases had no gene match. The CDR3 totals 13 residues. Germline values: CDR1 MNHEY, CDR2 SMNVEV (reference sequence). The CDR3 DNA reads as TGTGCCAGCAGTAGACAGGGTCCCTACGAGCAGTACTTC. This gives the protein CASSRQGPYEQYF.